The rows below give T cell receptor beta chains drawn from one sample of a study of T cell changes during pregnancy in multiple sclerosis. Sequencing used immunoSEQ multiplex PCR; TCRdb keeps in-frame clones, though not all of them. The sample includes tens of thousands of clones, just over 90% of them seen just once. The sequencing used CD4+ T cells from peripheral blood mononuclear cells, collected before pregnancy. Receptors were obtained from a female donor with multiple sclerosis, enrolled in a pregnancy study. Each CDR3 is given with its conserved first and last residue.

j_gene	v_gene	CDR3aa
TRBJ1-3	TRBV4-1	CASSQDPAGNTIYF
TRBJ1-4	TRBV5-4	CASSLHPGQGSEKLFF
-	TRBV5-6	CASSLVGFSYEQYF
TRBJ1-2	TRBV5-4	CASSPRDNYGYTF
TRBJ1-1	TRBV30	CAWRRDRGVKTEAFF
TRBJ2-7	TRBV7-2	CASSLGRERVEQYF
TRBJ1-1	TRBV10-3	CAISRQEEAEAFF
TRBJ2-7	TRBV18	CASSPGVPGTPYEQYF
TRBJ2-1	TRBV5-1	CASSRTGPRLDDEQFF
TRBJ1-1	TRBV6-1	CASKGTGVNTEAFF
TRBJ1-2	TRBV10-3	CAISESFSYGYTF